This T cell receptor (beta chain) was identified during a study of CD8 T cells in Susac syndrome. A remark on this clonotype: Its specificity is not known.

Whole-study findings and limits: As the study acknowledged, the number of individuals who were part of its TCR sequencing and HLA analysis was relatively small.

Random hexamers were used to reverse transcribe an amount of roughly 0.45 to 1 ug RNA. TCRdb processed the immunoSEQ multiplex PCR reads anew with MiXCR; each CDR3 protein has one entry. The table lists 150,000 to 190,000 distinct CDR3 sequences, approximately 93% of them singletons. Sequencing of TCR beta drew on CD8+ and CD4+ T cells from blood. TEMRA cells underwent FACS enrichment and CD8+ and CD4+ T cells underwent negative isolation. The TCR sequence derives from a human donor with multiple sclerosis. Sequencing was done on a sample of CD8+ T cells from PBMCs.

CDR3 in DNA: TGTGCCAGCAGTTTCGGGGGACAAGAGCAGTTCTTC. This encodes CASSFGGQEQFF. This rearrangement joins TRBV27 to TRBJ2-1, with D perhaps being TRBD1 or TRBD2 (6 bases each). Trimming shortened V by 3 bases and J by 10 bases, and 10 bases separated the two germline ends. Germline CDR1 and CDR2: MNHEY and SMNVEV (reference sequence). This CDR3 has 12 residues.